Following are 17 T cell receptor beta chains from one sample sequenced in a study of blood T cells in healthy people across ages. Combining a sample-barcoded 5' primer with a J-beta primer mix, a second PCR ran for roughly 6 to 11 cycles. A single record per CDR3 protein comes from TCRdb applying MiXCR to the 5' RACE reads. The sample gives 1.8 million or so distinct CDR3 sequences, 30% to 40% of which show up once; around 23% is in the top ten. Input material: blood. The receptors were gathered from a human donor in good health.

A few counts support this clonotype. V is TRBV20-1 and J is TRBJ1-5, with a weak D call TRBD1 (5 bases). Per germline, CDR1 DFQATT and CDR2 SNEGSKA (reference sequence). The CDR3 extends over 15 amino acids. V was pared by 0 bases and J by 6 bases, with 15 bases between. Written as DNA, the CDR3 is TGCAGTGCTAGAGACGGCACGAGGGGACCTCAGCCCCAGCATTTT. It yields the protein CSARDGTRGPQPQHF.

Only one count was recorded for this clonotype. For the CDR3, the DNA is TGCGCCAGCAGCCAAGATACCCCCTACAATGAGCAGTTCTTC. Amino acid sequence: CASSQDTPYNEQFF. This sequence joins TRBV4-3 and TRBJ2-1; no firm D call. Germline V lookup: CDR1 LGHNA, CDR2 YSLEER. The CDR3 is made up of 14 amino acids. V was cut by 0 bases and J by 2 bases, with 5 bases left in between.

The chain uses TRBV2 and TRBJ1-1, with D hard to call. Trimming left V 7 bases short and J 0 bases short, with 9 bases between. Germline CDR1 reads SNHLY; CDR2 reads FYNNEI. The CDR3 spans 13 residues. The CDR3 nucleotides read TGTGCCAGCATGGCATTCATGAACACTGAAGCTTTCTTT. Its translation: CASMAFMNTEAFF.

J is TRBJ1-5 and V is TRBV20-1, with D possibly TRBD1 on 6 matching bases. The CDR3 is 14 residues long. V lost 1 base to trimming and J lost 7 bases, with 14 bases between them. Per the germline V gene, CDR1 is DFQATT and CDR2 is SNEGSKA (reference sequence). Written as DNA, the CDR3 is TGCAGTGCTAGAGTCCCAGGGGATGAACAGCCCCAGCATTTT. Encoded protein: CSARVPGDEQPQHF.

In its sample, this clonotype was seen once. V is TRBV28 and J is TRBJ2-1; D is possibly TRBD2 (5 bases). V dropped 5 bases and J dropped 1 base, with 15 bases sitting between them. The CDR3 has 16 amino acids. CDR1 and CDR2 from the germline V gene are MDHEN and SYDVKM. The CDR3 spells CASSGLPGRSYNEQFF. In DNA form, the CDR3 reads TGTGCCAGCAGTGGTCTGCCGGGAAGGTCCTACAATGAGCAGTTCTTC.

The V and J genes are TRBV3-1 and TRBJ2-5; 7 positions agree with TRBD2. Germline values: CDR1 LGHDT, CDR2 YNNKEL (reference sequence). The CDR3 has 16 residues. The junction had 6 bases not matched to a gene; V was cut back by 1 base and J by 1 base. The CDR3 DNA reads TGTGCCAGCAGCCAAGCGGGGGGTCCCACCCAAGAGACCCAGTACTTC. Its protein product is CASSQAGGPTQETQYF.

To note about this clonotype: One end of the junction is discordant with germline, which a read error may explain. In DNA form, the CDR3 reads TGTGCCGGCAGCTCGACAGGGGGCGGCTACAATGAGCAGTTCTTC. This translates into CAGSSTGGGYNEQFF. This rearrangement joins TRBV5-4 to TRBJ2-1, with 10 bases aligning to TRBD1. Germline-derived CDR1 and CDR2 are SGHNT and YYREEE (reference sequence). There are 15 residues in the CDR3.

The chain couples TRBV5-1 to TRBJ1-2, with 9 bases identical to TRBD1. After removal of 2 bases from V and 0 bases from J, the junction contained 8 bases not matched to a gene. The germline V gene encodes CDR1 SGHRS and CDR2 YFSETQ. This CDR3 is built from 17 residues. The CDR3 DNA follows: TGCGCCAGCAGCTTACAGGGGGCTCTTCAAACTAACTATGGCTACACCTTC. This translates into CASSLQGALQTNYGYTF.

The chain employs TRBV24-1 and TRBJ1-5, with 8 bases identical to TRBD1. The V gene's germline CDR1 is KGHDR and CDR2 SFDVKD. With 6 bases clipped from V and 5 bases from J, the junction kept 2 bases outside the gene matches. This CDR3 region has 13 residues. Written as DNA, the CDR3 is TGTGCCACCAGTCGGACAGGGCATCAGCCCCAGCATTTT. Its protein product is CATSRTGHQPQHF.

This clonotype has a single count. At one of its ends the junction is not consistent with the germline gene, which may arise from a read error. The chain links TRBV18 to TRBJ1-1, with a weak D call TRBD1 (5 bases). Looked up from germline, CDR1 is KGHSH and CDR2 is LQKENI. The CDR3 is made up of 14 amino acids. In DNA form, the CDR3 reads TGTGCCAGCACACCATTTGTACAGGATACTGAAGCTTTCTTT. Protein sequence: CASTPFVQDTEAFF.

Worth noting for this clonotype: One end of the junction does not line up with germline, which may come from a read error. J is TRBJ1-2 and V is TRBV10-3; possible D gene TRBD1, 6 bases. Per germline, CDR1 ENHRY and CDR2 SYGVKD. The CDR3 covers 13 residues. The CDR3 DNA sequence: TGTGCCATCAGGTCCGGACAGAACTATGGCTGCACCTTC. Its translation: CAIRSGQNYGCTF.

V gene TRBV3-1 combines with J gene TRBJ2-1; D gene ambiguous. V lost 0 bases to trimming and J lost 0 bases, with 12 bases between them. Germline CDR1 LGHDT, CDR2 YNNKEL (reference sequence). This CDR3 comprises 17 residues. The DNA of the CDR3 is TGTGCCAGCAGCCAAGAGATGGCGGTGAGCTCCTACAATGAGCAGTTCTTC. Its protein is CASSQEMAVSSYNEQFF.

This chain connects TRBV20-1 to TRBJ2-7; D unclear. The CDR3 extends over 14 amino acids. The V end was cut by 5 bases, the J end by 0 bases, with 14 bases between. Per germline, CDR1 DFQATT and CDR2 SNEGSKA (reference sequence). The CDR3 nucleotides read TGCAGTGCTTCCCAACGGCTGCCCTCCTACGAGCAGTACTTC. It yields the protein CSASQRLPSYEQYF.

This clonotype appeared many times. This rearrangement joins TRBV5-4 to TRBJ2-3, with TRBD2 identical over 9 bases. Germline V gene lookup returns CDR1 SGHNT and CDR2 YYREEE (reference sequence). V shed 4 bases and J 1 base; nucleotides not matched to a gene: 4. The CDR3 is 15 residues long. CDR3 DNA sequence: TGTGCCAGCAGCACAAGGACTAGCGGCACAGATACGCAGTATTTT. It specifies CASSTRTSGTDTQYF.

The rearrangement uses TRBV7-3 and TRBJ2-7; D ambiguous. Trimming took 0 bases from V and 0 from J, leaving 12 bases between them. The CDR3 covers 16 residues. Germline lookup yields CDR1 SGHTA and CDR2 FQGTGA. CDR3 in amino acids: CASSLTPTASSYEQYF. CDR3 bases: TGTGCCAGCAGCTTAACGCCGACGGCGAGCTCCTACGAGCAGTACTTC. The full variable domain, completed using reference TRBV7-3 and TRBJ2-7, is GAGVSQTPSNKVTEKGKYVELRCDPISGHTALYWYRQSLGQGPEFLIYFQGTGAADDSGLPNDRFFAVRPEGSVSTLKIQRTERGDSAVYLCASSLTPTASSYEQYFGPGTRLTVT.

The chain recombines TRBV29-1 with TRBJ2-3; D gene uncertain. The CDR3 totals 15 residues. V lost 3 bases and J lost 0, with 13 bases in between. From germline, CDR1 is SQVTM and CDR2 ANQGSEA. The CDR3, as DNA: TGCAGCGTTGATCAAGTGGCAGCCAGCACAGATACGCAGTATTTT. Translating it yields CSVDQVAASTDTQYF.

This chain joins TRBV20-1 and TRBJ1-5, with a weak D call TRBD1 (6 bases). There are 12 residues in the CDR3. Germline V CDR1 and CDR2: DFQATT, SNEGSKA (reference sequence). V dropped 7 bases and J dropped 6 bases, with 13 bases sitting between them. As DNA, the CDR3 is TGCAGTGTGGTACAGGGTGGTCAGCCCCAGCATTTT. Translation: CSVVQGGQPQHF.